The clone carrying this T cell receptor beta chain was picked up a small number of times. This specimen belongs to a study of patients and donors after allogeneic stem cell transplantation. Deletions cut 2 bases from V and 2 bases from J, with 13 bases between. The germline gives CDR1 SGHAT, CDR2 FQNNGV. This CDR3 region has 17 residues. TCRdb itself ran the RT-PCR reads through MiXCR, one entry per CDR3 protein. Among fewer than 75,000 distinct CDR3 sequences listed, 13% were seen once. The receptor was derived from a human donor who was either an allogeneic HSCT recipient or a stem cell or donor lymphocyte infusion donor (not recorded which). It is not recorded whose cells these are; they may come from a transplant donor. The sample was blood, either unsorted or a sorted T cell fraction (not recorded which). The gene calls are TRBV11-2 and TRBJ2-6; D uncertain. CDR3 residues: CASSLLSILPGANVLTF. For the CDR3, the DNA is TGTGCCAGCAGCTTACTATCAATACTACCTGGGGCCAACGTCCTGACTTTC.